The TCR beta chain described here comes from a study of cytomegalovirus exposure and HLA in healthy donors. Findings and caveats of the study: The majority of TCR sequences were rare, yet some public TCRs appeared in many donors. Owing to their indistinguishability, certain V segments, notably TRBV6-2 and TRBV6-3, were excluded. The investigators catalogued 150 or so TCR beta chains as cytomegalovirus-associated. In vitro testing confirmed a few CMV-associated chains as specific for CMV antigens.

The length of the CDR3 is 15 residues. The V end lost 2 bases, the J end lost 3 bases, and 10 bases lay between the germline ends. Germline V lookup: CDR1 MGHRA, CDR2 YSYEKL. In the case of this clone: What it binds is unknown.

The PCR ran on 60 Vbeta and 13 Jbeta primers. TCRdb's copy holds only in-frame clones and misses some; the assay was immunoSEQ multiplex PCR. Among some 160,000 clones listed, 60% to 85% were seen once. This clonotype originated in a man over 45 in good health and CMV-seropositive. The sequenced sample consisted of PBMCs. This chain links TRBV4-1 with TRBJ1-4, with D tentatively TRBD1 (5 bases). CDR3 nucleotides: TGCGCCAGCAGCCAACAACAGGCCGCTAATGAAAAACTGTTTTTT. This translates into CASSQQQAANEKLFF.